This TCR beta chain was captured in a study of T cell repertoires and HLA-DP antigens. Study background: Alloantigens: one with one groove difference and one with about ten differences versus self. The donors, ranging 18-to-29 to 60-to-69 years, included a couple of males and one female.

The germline V gene has CDR1 LNHDA and CDR2 SQIVND (reference sequence). V shed 5 bases, J shed 4 bases, and the junction held 3 bases outside the gene matches. The CDR3 is made up of 13 amino acids. This table comes from immunoSEQ multiplex PCR, and its TCRdb copy is limited to in-frame clones, with some not included. The table includes about 73,000 clones, just under 80% detected once. The table lists this clone with a count of one. What it recognizes is unknown. Sequenced material: CD4+ T cells from PBMCs. The V gene is TRBV19, the J gene TRBJ1-2; 8 bases agree with TRBD1. The sequence derives from a man in his fifties or sixties in good health and CMV-seronegative. CDR3 DNA sequence: TGTGCCAGTAGTCCAGACAGGGGCTATGGCTACACCTTC. Amino acid sequence: CASSPDRGYGYTF.